This TCR beta chain is from a study of cytomegalovirus exposure and HLA in healthy donors. Study-wide context: Roughly 86 million unique TCRs from HLA-typed donors made up an early data release. Findings and caveats of the study: Owing to their indistinguishability, certain V segments, notably TRBV6-2 and TRBV6-3, were excluded. Analysis was carried out at a later point, and it linked a missense DCLRE1C variant to TCR beta V- and J-gene trimming.

After removal of 6 bases from V and 6 bases from J, the junction contained 8 bases not matched to a gene. CDR3 length: 14 amino acids. Germline V lookup: CDR1 MNHEY, CDR2 SVGAGI. A remark on this clone: What it binds is not known.

PCR amplification relied on 60 Vbeta primers (plus 13 Jbeta primers). TCRdb's table, derived via immunoSEQ multiplex PCR, lists solely in-frame clones and lacks some. The sample includes 150,000 or so clones, 80% seen only once; the top ten take roughly 5.3%. The TCR was taken from a woman aged 35 to 49 in good health and CMV-seropositive. The chain recombines TRBV6-5 with TRBJ1-2, with 9 bases fitting TRBD1. Sequenced: PBMCs. The CDR3 reads CASRPWDRANGYTF. In DNA form, the CDR3 reads TGTGCCAGCAGACCTTGGGACAGGGCAAATGGCTACACCTTC.